The source of this TCR beta chain is a study of cytomegalovirus exposure and HLA in healthy donors. Study in general: Tens of millions of unique TCR sequences came from HLA-typed donors in an early release. Study-wide results and caveats: In a later analysis, a missense DCLRE1C variant was linked to TCR beta V- and J-gene trimming. The authors listed 180 or so TCR beta chains as cytomegalovirus-associated.

Details on this clone: Its antigen is unknown.

The germline CDR1 and CDR2 sequences are SGDLS and YYNGEE. V dropped 3 bases and J dropped 3 bases, with 13 bases sitting between them. The CDR3 has 15 residues. The PCR employed 60 Vbeta primers together with 13 Jbeta primers. Using immunoSEQ multiplex PCR, the repertoire was profiled, and TCRdb retains in-frame clones only, with some absent. This repertoire shows around 130,000 clones, approximately 85% found once; its top ten account for under 7.5%. The rearrangement joins TRBV9 to TRBJ2-1, with D maybe TRBD2 (6 bases). The material sequenced was PBMCs. The receptor comes from a woman in her twenties or thirties in good health and CMV-seropositive. The CDR3 DNA is TGTGCCAGCAGCGCCGGGACTGGTGACTACAATGAGCAGTTCTTC. It yields the protein CASSAGTGDYNEQFF.